This TCR beta chain was recovered during a study of patients and donors after allogeneic stem cell transplantation. TCRdb redid the calling of the RT-PCR reads with MiXCR, one entry per CDR3 protein. The top ten clones hold roughly 52% of a sample with under 170,000 distinct CDR3 sequences, roughly two fifths of them seen once. V lost 6 bases and J 1 base, leaving 15 bases between the germline ends. Germline-derived CDR1 and CDR2 are SEHNR and FQNEAQ (reference sequence). The length of the CDR3 is 15 residues. The V and J genes are TRBV7-9 and TRBJ1-1; D unresolved. This TCR was sampled from a human donor who was either an allogeneic HSCT recipient or a stem cell or donor lymphocyte infusion donor (not recorded which). It is not recorded whose cells these are; they may come from a transplant donor. The sequencing input was blood, either unsorted or a sorted T cell fraction (not recorded which). CDR3 nucleotides: TGTGCCAGCAGTTGGGCCGGAGGGCCGAACACTGAAGCTTTCTTT. Its translation: CASSWAGGPNTEAFF.